This passage covers 20 T cell receptor beta chains from one sample sequenced in a study of cytomegalovirus exposure and HLA in healthy donors. In the PCR, 60 Vbeta and 13 Jbeta primers were used. Data came from immunoSEQ multiplex PCR; TCRdb stores just in-frame clones and leaves some out. The table lists around 160,000 clones, around 83% of them singletons. The sequenced sample consisted of PBMCs. Receptor source: a man aged 50 or older in good health and CMV-seropositive.

The chain couples TRBV5-1 to TRBJ2-5, with D possibly being TRBD1 (8 bases). CDR1 is SGHRS and CDR2 is YFSETQ in the germline V gene. The CDR3 is 13 amino acids. With 6 bases removed from V and 5 bases from J, the gap between germline ends came to 14 bases. CDR3 nucleotides: TGCGCCAGCAACCCACAGGGGGGGGAGACCCAGTACTTC. It specifies CASNPQGGETQYF.

The chain recombines TRBV2 with TRBJ2-1, with D perhaps TRBD2 (5 bases). CDR3 length equals 14 residues. The V and J ends lost 6 bases and 3 bases respectively, with 12 bases between them. The germline V gene has CDR1 SNHLY and CDR2 FYNNEI. CDR3 region: CASRATGVYNEQFF. The DNA of the CDR3 is TGTGCCAGCAGGGCGACCGGGGTCTACAATGAGCAGTTCTTC. Full variable domain (missing parts from reference TRBV2 and TRBJ2-1): EPEVTQTPSHQVTQMGQEVILRCVPISNHLYFYWYRQILGQKVEFLVSFYNNEISEKSEIFDDQFSVERPDGSNFTLKIRSTKLEDSAMYFCASRATGVYNEQFFGPGTRLTVL.

This CDR3 reads CASSVGGVTNEKLFF. The DNA of the CDR3 is TGTGCCAGCAGCGTAGGGGGGGTTACTAATGAAAAACTGTTTTTT. The chain is built from TRBV9 and TRBJ1-4; D possibly corresponds to TRBD1 (5 bases). CDR1 and CDR2 from the germline V gene are SGDLS and YYNGEE. The CDR3 spans 15 residues. V lost 0 bases, J lost 2 bases, and 8 bases lay in between.

This clone was seen a handful of times. The J gene is TRBJ2-1, the V gene TRBV10-3; TRBD1 matches at 8 bases. V lost 0 bases to trimming and J lost 6 bases; unmatched junction nucleotides: 7. CDR3 length: 16 amino acids. Germline V lookup: CDR1 ENHRY, CDR2 SYGVKD. In nucleotides, the CDR3 is TGTGCCATCAGTGAGTCCCCAGGGGGCGCGGGCAATGAGCAGTTCTTC. The encoded protein is CAISESPGGAGNEQFF.

The J gene is TRBJ2-7, the V gene TRBV28, with 9 bases matching TRBD1. Trimming at V came to 8 bases and at J to 0 bases, leaving 2 bases not matched to a gene. The CDR3 runs to 13 residues. Germline assignment: CDR1 MDHEN and CDR2 SYDVKM. The CDR3 sequence is CASRDRDSYEQYF. Written as DNA, the CDR3 is TGTGCCAGCCGGGACAGGGACTCCTACGAGCAGTACTTC.

V usage is TRBV5-1 and J usage is TRBJ2-7; a possible D gene is TRBD1 (6 bases). The germline gives CDR1 SGHRS, CDR2 YFSETQ. The CDR3 consists of 16 residues. Between the trimmed V and J ends, which lost 2 bases and 2 bases, there was a span of 17 bases. The CDR3 is CASSLQGNVGTYEQYF. The CDR3 DNA reads TGCGCCAGCAGCTTACAGGGAAACGTCGGGACCTACGAGCAGTACTTC.

The rearrangement links TRBV6-1 to TRBJ2-3; 7 bases are a match to TRBD1. This CDR3 has 14 residues. CDR1 is MNHNS and CDR2 is SASEGT in the germline V gene. V gave up 1 base and J gave up 4 bases; unmatched junction bases: 2. CDR3 sequence (DNA): TGTGCCAGCAGTGAAGGACAGGGCGCAGATACGCAGTATTTT. This sequence encodes CASSEGQGADTQYF.

The genes are TRBV9 and TRBJ1-2; 7 bases line up with TRBD1. The CDR3 loop spans 14 amino acids. V dropped 4 bases and J dropped 4; count of bases not matched to a gene: 7. Germline CDR1 is SGDLS and CDR2 is YYNGEE. Here the CDR3 DNA reads TGTGCCAGCAGCTCCCGGGGACAGTCCTATGGCTACACCTTC. Translating it yields CASSSRGQSYGYTF.

The chain employs TRBV15 and TRBJ2-5; the match to TRBD2 covers 9 bases. CDR3 length: 17 residues. V shed 0 bases, J shed 5 bases, and the junction held 10 bases outside the gene matches. Per germline, CDR1 LNHNV and CDR2 YYDKDF (reference sequence). The CDR3 DNA is TGTGCCACCAGCAGAGAGGGGCGAGCGGGGGGTAAGGAGACCCAGTACTTC. This sequence encodes CATSREGRAGGKETQYF. Full variable domain (rest looked up from reference TRBV15 and TRBJ2-5): DAMVIQNPRYQVTQFGKPVTLSCSQTLNHNVMYWYQQKSSQAPKLLFHYYDKDFNNEADTPDNFQSRRPNTSFCFLDIRSPGLGDTAMYLCATSREGRAGGKETQYFGPGTRLLVL.

V is TRBV6-6 and J is TRBJ1-1, with D tentatively TRBD1 (5 bases). V lost 3 bases to trimming and J lost 4 bases, with 9 bases between them. This CDR3 spans 13 amino acids. Germline-derived CDR1 and CDR2 are MNHNY and SVGAGI (reference sequence). The CDR3 spells CASSYGAVTEAFF. CDR3 nucleotide sequence: TGTGCCAGCAGTTATGGGGCGGTCACTGAAGCTTTCTTT.

In DNA form, the CDR3 reads TGTGCCAGCAGCTCCGACATGGGGCTAAATCAGCCCCAGCATTTT. As protein: CASSSDMGLNQPQHF. The rearrangement links TRBV7-9 to TRBJ1-5, with a possible D match to TRBD1 (5 bases). The CDR3 is 15 amino acids. Per germline, CDR1 SEHNR and CDR2 FQNEAQ (reference sequence). V was cut by 4 bases and J by 4 bases, with 14 bases left in between.

The chain uses TRBV6-5 and TRBJ1-4, with D possibly being TRBD1 (6 bases). Per germline, CDR1 MNHEY and CDR2 SVGAGI. The CDR3 has 13 amino acids. With 10 bases removed from V and 8 bases from J, the gap between germline ends came to 17 bases. This CDR3 reads CATRGWLEEKLFF. In DNA, the CDR3 is TGTGCCACCAGGGGCTGGCTTGAGGAAAAACTGTTTTTT.

The chain carries TRBV5-4 and TRBJ2-3; 10 bases match TRBD2. CDR3 length: 15 amino acids. Per germline, CDR1 SGHNT and CDR2 YYREEE (reference sequence). V lost 2 bases to trimming and J lost 3 bases; unmatched junction nucleotides: 3. Here the CDR3 DNA reads TGTGCCAGCAGCTTTTTTAGCGGGAGGACAGATACGCAGTATTTT. It specifies CASSFFSGRTDTQYF.

The genes are TRBV7-2 and TRBJ2-7; 13 positions agree with TRBD2. Trimming at V came to 0 bases and at J to 3 bases, leaving 14 bases not matched to a gene. CDR1 and CDR2 (germline): SGHTA, FQGNSA. There are 20 residues in the CDR3. The CDR3 loop reads CASSLASHTSGGGGLYEQYF. Written as DNA, the CDR3 is TGTGCCAGCAGCTTAGCGTCCCATACTAGCGGGGGGGGAGGGCTCTACGAGCAGTACTTC.

This clone was seen just once. This chain uses TRBV19 with TRBJ2-7; no definite D call. CDR1 and CDR2 from the germline V gene are LNHDA and SQIVND (reference sequence). V lost 2 bases and J lost 6, with 14 bases in between. The CDR3 consists of 14 residues. The DNA of the CDR3 is TGTGCCAGTAGTATAATGGCTAGTGGTCTCGAGCAGTACTTC. This sequence encodes CASSIMASGLEQYF.

The V call is TRBV5-1, the J call TRBJ2-1; 8 nucleotides line up with TRBD2. The germline V gene encodes CDR1 SGHRS and CDR2 YFSETQ. Trimming took 0 bases from V and 1 from J; bases not matched to a gene: 9. CDR3 length equals 18 residues. CDR3 sequence: CASSLAPGRALSYNEQFF. CDR3 sequence (DNA): TGCGCCAGCAGCTTGGCCCCCGGGAGGGCCCTTTCCTACAATGAGCAGTTCTTC.

CDR3 residues: CASSRSAGAPSYNEQFF. The CDR3 nucleotides read TGTGCCAGCAGTCGATCAGCGGGGGCGCCTTCCTACAATGAGCAGTTCTTC. The chain uses TRBV5-4 and TRBJ2-1; 8 bases line up with TRBD2. The V gene's germline CDR1 is SGHNT and CDR2 YYREEE (reference sequence). Unmatched junction bases numbered 11, after V lost 5 bases and J lost 1 base. This CDR3 region has 17 residues.

The V call is TRBV7-8, the J call TRBJ2-7; TRBD1 agrees at 8 bases. The CDR3 runs to 15 residues. The germline CDR1 and CDR2 sequences are SGHVS and FQNEAQ. J was trimmed by 2 bases and V by 4 bases; bases with no gene match: 7. This CDR3 is CASSYDRGSPYEQYF. The CDR3 region has the DNA TGTGCCAGCAGCTACGACAGGGGCTCACCCTACGAGCAGTACTTC. The full variable domain, with the rest looked up from reference TRBV7-8 and TRBJ2-7, is GAGVSQSPRYKVAKRGQDVALRCDPISGHVSLFWYQQALGQGPEFLTYFQNEAQLDKSGLPSDRFFAERPEGSVSTLKIQRTQQEDSAVYLCASSYDRGSPYEQYFGPGTRLTVT.

The chain employs TRBV5-4 and TRBJ1-2; D is uncertain. Germline V gene lookup returns CDR1 SGHNT and CDR2 YYREEE (reference sequence). V was trimmed by 0 bases and J by 4 bases, leaving 10 bases between them. CDR3 length equals 14 residues. The DNA for the CDR3 is TGTGCCAGCAGCTTGGACGGCAGAGGCTATGGCTACACCTTC. Encoded protein: CASSLDGRGYGYTF.

This clone was counted a few times. The genes are TRBV6-5 and TRBJ2-7, with 11 bases lining up with TRBD1. From germline, CDR1 is MNHEY and CDR2 SVGAGI. V lost 6 bases to trimming and J lost 3 bases; unmatched junction nucleotides: 7. CDR3 size: 15 residues. CDR3 DNA sequence: TGTGCCAGCAGCCTAACCGGGACAGGGGGCTACGAGCAGTACTTC. Amino acid sequence: CASSLTGTGGYEQYF.